The 20 T cell receptor beta chains given below trace back to one sample, sequenced in a study of post-analysis software for immune sequencing data. Study findings and constraints: Included in a set of four or five TRBV segments more frequent in patients than controls were TRBV5-6, TRBV5-1 and TRBV20-1.

cDNA libraries for TCR beta contained unique molecular identifiers. TCRdb recomputed calls from the PCR reads with MiXCR, one row per CDR3 protein. Of roughly 670,000 distinct CDR3 sequences listed, approximately 60% were seen once; the top ten hold approximately 10%. For these receptors, no antigen is known. Material for sequencing was blood. The source of these receptors is a girl aged 2-10 years with multiple sclerosis.

V usage is TRBV6-6 and J usage is TRBJ2-1; 8 nucleotides match TRBD1. CDR3 size: 15 residues. Losses at the gene ends were 5 bases for V and 2 bases for J; bases not matched to a gene: 5. CDR1 MNHNY and CDR2 SVGAGI come from the germline V gene (reference sequence). CDR3 protein: CASSPRGPAYNEQFF. CDR3 bases: TGTGCCAGCAGTCCCAGGGGGCCCGCCTACAATGAGCAGTTCTTC.

This clonotype was seen a handful of times. This chain uses TRBV6-2 or TRBV6-3 with TRBJ2-3, with D unclear. V gave up 4 bases and J gave up 7 bases, with 24 bases separating them. The length of the CDR3 is 17 residues. CDR1 is MNHEY, CDR2 SVGEGT, per germline. Written as DNA, the CDR3 is TGTGCCAGCAGTTCCGCTACTTACAAAGACCGCAAAAATACGCAGTATTTT. Protein product: CASSSATYKDRKNTQYF.

V is TRBV29-1 and J is TRBJ1-5; a weak D match, TRBD1 (6 bases). CDR1 SQVTM and CDR2 ANQGSEA come from the germline V gene. The CDR3 consists of 13 residues. Trimming pared 5 bases from V and 2 bases from J, leaving 10 bases between. CDR3 sequence reads: CSVQGTGNQPQHF. The CDR3 DNA follows: TGCAGCGTTCAGGGGACGGGCAATCAGCCCCAGCATTTT.

This rearrangement joins TRBV6-6 to TRBJ1-2, with D unresolved. CDR3 length: 14 amino acids. Germline CDR1 is MNHNY and CDR2 is SVGAGI (reference sequence). V lost 0 bases and J 3 bases, leaving 8 bases between the germline ends. The CDR3 nucleotides read TGTGCCAGCAGTTACTCGATGTCGGACTATGGCTACACCTTC. Translating it yields CASSYSMSDYGYTF.

The V call is TRBV4-2, the J call TRBJ1-2, with a possible D match to TRBD1 (5 bases). Germline V gene data show CDR1 as LGHNA and CDR2 as YNFKEQ. The CDR3 is made up of 15 amino acids. Trimming took off 0 bases at V and 8 bases at J, with 16 bases between the two ends. CDR3 in amino acids: CASSQDVRGRGGYTF. The CDR3 region has the DNA TGTGCCAGCAGCCAAGATGTGCGGGGTCGGGGGGGCTACACCTTC.

As regards this clonotype: One end of the junction fails to match germline, which may point to a read error. The chain uses TRBV6-5 and TRBJ2-3; 12 bases fit TRBD2. CDR3 size: 15 residues. Germline V gene lookup returns CDR1 MNHEY and CDR2 SVGAGI. This CDR3 is CVSSTLAGGRGTQYF. The CDR3, as DNA: TGTGTCAGCAGCACCCTAGCGGGGGGGCGGGGTACGCAGTATTTT.

This clonotype was observed a handful of times. This chain joins TRBV3-1 and TRBJ1-6; D unresolved. CDR1 and CDR2 (germline): LGHDT, YNNKEL (reference sequence). V was shortened by 1 base and J by 7 bases, with 11 bases between the two germline ends. The CDR3 runs to 15 residues. The CDR3 coding sequence is TGTGCCAGCAGCCAAGGGGGTCCCGGAAATTCACCCCTCCACTTT. It translates to CASSQGGPGNSPLHF. Looking up the rest from reference TRBV3-1 and TRBJ1-6 gives the full variable domain: DTAVSQTPKYLVTQMGNDKSIKCEQNLGHDTMYWYKQDSKKFLKIMFSYNNKELIINETVPNRFSPKSPDKAHLNLHINSLELGDSAVYFCASSQGGPGNSPLHFGNGTRLTVT.

The chain couples TRBV9 to TRBJ2-2; D remains ambiguous. The germline CDR1 and CDR2 sequences are SGDLS and YYNGEE. The ends were cut back, 0 bases at V and 7 bases at J, with 7 bases in the middle. This CDR3 contains 13 residues. CDR3 in amino acids: CASSVGRNGELFF. As DNA, the CDR3 is TGTGCCAGCAGCGTAGGACGAAACGGGGAGCTGTTTTTT. Supplemented by reference TRBV9 and TRBJ2-2, the full variable domain reads DSGVTQTPKHLITATGQRVTLRCSPRSGDLSVYWYQQSLDQGLQFLIQYYNGEERAKGNILERFSAQQFPDLHSELNLSSLELGDSALYFCASSVGRNGELFFGEGSRLTVL.

This clonotype turned up a few times. The chain has TRBV29-1 and TRBJ2-3, with D perhaps matching TRBD1 or TRBD2 (6 bases each). V lost 4 bases and J lost 5, with 10 bases in between. The CDR3 length is 12 residues. Germline CDR1 is SQVTM and CDR2 is ANQGSEA. CDR3 residues: CSVAGAVDTQYF. The CDR3, as DNA: TGCAGCGTTGCGGGGGCGGTAGATACGCAGTATTTT.

This clonotype occurred once. This chain joins TRBV29-1 and TRBJ2-3; 7 nucleotides agree with TRBD1. The V gene's germline CDR1 is SQVTM and CDR2 ANQGSEA. This CDR3 spans 12 amino acids. With V trimmed by 4 bases and J by 4 bases, 2 bases remained unmatched. CDR3 nucleotide sequence: TGCAGCGTTGGAGGGGGCGCAGATACGCAGTATTTT. Translating it yields CSVGGGADTQYF.

V is TRBV6-2 or TRBV6-3 and J is TRBJ2-1; no definite D call. CDR3 length equals 17 residues. V was clipped by 6 bases and J by 6 bases, with 24 bases between them. Per germline, CDR1 MNHEY and CDR2 SVGEGT. CDR3 protein: CASSSVKGARLRNEQFF. CDR3 bases: TGTGCCAGCAGCTCCGTAAAGGGCGCTCGCCTTCGCAATGAGCAGTTCTTC.

The rearrangement links TRBV9 to TRBJ1-1; TRBD1 aligns across 9 bases. This CDR3 spans 15 amino acids. The junction had 8 bases not matched to a gene; V was cut back by 3 bases and J by 5 bases. Germline assignment: CDR1 SGDLS and CDR2 YYNGEE. Here the CDR3 reads CASSATGQGGTEAFF. The CDR3 DNA sequence: TGTGCCAGCAGCGCGACGGGACAGGGAGGAACTGAAGCTTTCTTT.

The chain links TRBV4-2 to TRBJ1-1; D might be TRBD1 (5 bases). V lost 2 bases to trimming and J lost 4 bases, with 11 bases between them. The CDR3 covers 14 residues. The germline gives CDR1 LGHNA, CDR2 YNFKEQ. The CDR3 loop is CASSQPGRGTEAFF. As DNA, the CDR3 is TGTGCCAGCAGCCAACCGGGAAGGGGCACTGAAGCTTTCTTT.

The rearrangement joins TRBV3-1 to TRBJ2-5; 10 bases line up with TRBD2. V trimming: 0 bases; J trimming: 4 bases; junction bases outside the gene matches: 14. CDR3 length equals 19 residues. The germline CDR1 and CDR2 sequences are LGHDT and YNNKEL (reference sequence). The DNA of the CDR3 is TGTGCCAGCAGCCAAGATAAGGTTGGGAGCGGGGGGGCCAGAGAGACCCAGTACTTC. This translates into CASSQDKVGSGGARETQYF.

The chain recombines TRBV29-1 with TRBJ1-1; D is undetermined. Trimming took off 4 bases at V and 4 bases at J, with 13 bases between the two ends. The germline V gene encodes CDR1 SQVTM and CDR2 ANQGSEA. The CDR3 consists of 13 residues. The CDR3 DNA reads TGCAGCGTTGCTCCTGGGGTAAGCACTGAAGCTTTCTTT. This codes for CSVAPGVSTEAFF.

The chain recombines TRBV24-1 with TRBJ2-7; TRBD1 matches at 10 bases. CDR1 KGHDR and CDR2 SFDVKD come from the germline V gene. V trimming: 4 bases; J trimming: 7 bases; junction bases outside the gene matches: 24. The CDR3 sequence is 20 residues long. CDR3 in DNA: TGTGCCACCAGTGACCGTTCCGGGACAGGGGCCAGATTTACCTACAATGAGCAGTACTTC. It translates to CATSDRSGTGARFTYNEQYF.

In its sample, this clonotype was seen a few times. The chain combines TRBV29-1 with TRBJ2-1; D not certain. The CDR3 is made up of 13 amino acids. Trimming removed 4 bases at V and 9 bases at J, with 16 bases between. Germline V gene sequence: CDR1 SQVTM, CDR2 ANQGSEA. The CDR3 DNA follows: TGCAGCGTTGTGGAGTCAGGCTGGGGTGAGCAGTTCTTC. It yields the protein CSVVESGWGEQFF.

The V and J genes are TRBV29-1 and TRBJ1-2, with 7 bases lining up with TRBD1. There are 13 residues in the CDR3. Trimming cost V 6 bases and J 5 bases; bases outside gene matches: 9. Germline CDR1 reads SQVTM; CDR2 reads ANQGSEA. In nucleotides, the CDR3 is TGCAGCGTACCGGGGACAGCCGATTATGGCTACACCTTC. Encoded protein: CSVPGTADYGYTF.

The chain links TRBV29-1 to TRBJ2-3; D uncertain. Trimming pared 5 bases from V and 0 bases from J, leaving 9 bases between. Germline V gene lookup returns CDR1 SQVTM and CDR2 ANQGSEA. There are 13 residues in the CDR3. This chain's CDR3 is CSVTFRSTDTQYF. CDR3 DNA: TGCAGCGTTACCTTCCGGAGCACAGATACGCAGTATTTT.

The V call is TRBV5-4, the J call TRBJ2-7; 7 bases match TRBD2. V dropped 0 bases and J dropped 6; count of bases not matched to a gene: 9. This CDR3 has 15 amino acids. The V gene's germline CDR1 is SGHNT and CDR2 YYREEE (reference sequence). The CDR3 here is CASSLAGRAAGEQYF. Here the CDR3 DNA reads TGTGCCAGCAGCTTGGCTGGGAGGGCTGCGGGCGAGCAGTACTTC.